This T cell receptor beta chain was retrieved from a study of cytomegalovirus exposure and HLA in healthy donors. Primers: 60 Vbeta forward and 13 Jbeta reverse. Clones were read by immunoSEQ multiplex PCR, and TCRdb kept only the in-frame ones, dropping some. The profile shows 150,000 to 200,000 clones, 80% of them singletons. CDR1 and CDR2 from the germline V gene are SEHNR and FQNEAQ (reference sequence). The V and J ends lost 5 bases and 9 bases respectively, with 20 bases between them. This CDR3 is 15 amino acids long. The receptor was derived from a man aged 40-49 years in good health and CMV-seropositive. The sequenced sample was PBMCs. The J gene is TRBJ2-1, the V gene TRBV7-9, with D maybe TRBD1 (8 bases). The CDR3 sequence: CASSTTGGASIEQFF. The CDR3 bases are TGTGCCAGCAGCACCACAGGGGGGGCATCCATTGAGCAGTTCTTC.